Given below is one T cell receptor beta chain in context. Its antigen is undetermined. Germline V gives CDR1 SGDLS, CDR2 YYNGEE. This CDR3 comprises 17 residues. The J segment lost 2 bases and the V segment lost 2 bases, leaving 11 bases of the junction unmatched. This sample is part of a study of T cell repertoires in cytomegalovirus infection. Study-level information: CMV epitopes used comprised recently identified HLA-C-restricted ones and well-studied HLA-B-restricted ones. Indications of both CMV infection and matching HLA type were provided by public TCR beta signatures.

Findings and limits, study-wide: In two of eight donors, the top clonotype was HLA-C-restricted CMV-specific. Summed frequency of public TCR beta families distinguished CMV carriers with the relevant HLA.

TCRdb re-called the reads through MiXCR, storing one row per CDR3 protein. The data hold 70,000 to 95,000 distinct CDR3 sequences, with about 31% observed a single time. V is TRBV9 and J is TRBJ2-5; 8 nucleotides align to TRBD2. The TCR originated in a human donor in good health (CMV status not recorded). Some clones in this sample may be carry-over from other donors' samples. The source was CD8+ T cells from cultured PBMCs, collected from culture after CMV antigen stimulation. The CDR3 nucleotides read TGTGCCAGCAGCGTGAGTTCGACTAGCGTGGGGCAAGAGACCCAGTACTTC. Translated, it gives CASSVSSTSVGQETQYF.